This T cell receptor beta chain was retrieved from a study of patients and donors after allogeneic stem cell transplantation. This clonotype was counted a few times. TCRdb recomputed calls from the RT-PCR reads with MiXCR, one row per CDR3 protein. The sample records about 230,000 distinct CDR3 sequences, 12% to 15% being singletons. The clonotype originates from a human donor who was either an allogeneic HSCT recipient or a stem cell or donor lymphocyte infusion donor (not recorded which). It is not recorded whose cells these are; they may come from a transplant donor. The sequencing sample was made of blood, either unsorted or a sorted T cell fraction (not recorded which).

DNA of the CDR3: TGTGCCAGCAGTTTACTGTGGGGAGATGGCACTGAAGCTTTCTTT. It specifies CASSLLWGDGTEAFF. The chain joins TRBV5-5 to TRBJ1-1; no definite D call. V was clipped by 5 bases and J by 4 bases, with 18 bases between them. Germline V lookup: CDR1 SGHKS, CDR2 YYEKEE (reference sequence). The CDR3 consists of 15 residues.